This T cell receptor beta chain comes out of a study of CD8 T cells in ankylosing spondylitis. Germline V gene sequence: CDR1 MDHEN, CDR2 SYDVKM. The germline V and J ends were trimmed by 1 base and 5 bases, with 6 bases remaining between them. The CDR3 is made up of 13 amino acids. Notes on this clonotype: The antigen is unknown.

Construction of TCR beta libraries was performed using quantitative 5'-RACE with molecular barcodes. MiXCR was run by TCRdb on the 5' RACE reads, yielding one entry per CDR3 protein. The sample carries approximately 250,000 distinct CDR3 sequences, under 35% recorded once. Whole-study results and caveats: A motif of 8 or 9 highly homologous TCR beta variants was seen as apparently characteristic of ankylosing spondylitis blood. It was reported that disease-linked clones were significantly enriched in matched ankylosing spondylitis synovial fluid. Disease-linked clones bore a CD8+ phenotype and were relatively rare in peripheral blood.

The chain links TRBV28 to TRBJ2-1; D gene unclear. The TCR originated in a male donor with ankylosing spondylitis or in good health (not recorded which). The specimen was blood, either unsorted or a sorted T cell fraction (not recorded which). CDR3 nucleotide sequence: TGTGCCAGCAGTTTATCAGAGGACAATGAGCAGTTCTTC. Amino acid sequence: CASSLSEDNEQFF.